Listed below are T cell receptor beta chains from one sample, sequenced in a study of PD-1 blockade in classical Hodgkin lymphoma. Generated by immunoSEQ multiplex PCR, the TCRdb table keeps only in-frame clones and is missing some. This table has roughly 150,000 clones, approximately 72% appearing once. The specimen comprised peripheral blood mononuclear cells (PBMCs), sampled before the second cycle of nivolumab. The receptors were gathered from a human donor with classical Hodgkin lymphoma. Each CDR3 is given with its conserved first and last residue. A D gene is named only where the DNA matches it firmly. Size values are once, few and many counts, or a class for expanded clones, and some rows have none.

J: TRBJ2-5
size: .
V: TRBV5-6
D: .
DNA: TGTGCCAGCAGCTTGGCATCCAGGCAAGAGACCCAGTACTTC
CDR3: CASSLASRQETQYF

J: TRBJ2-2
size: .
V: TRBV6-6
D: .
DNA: TGTGCCAGCAGTTACAGGCCGGACTACCGGAGTGGGGAGCTGTTTTTT
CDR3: CASSYRPDYRSGELFF

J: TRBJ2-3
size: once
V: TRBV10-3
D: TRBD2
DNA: TGTGCCATCAGTGAAGGCGGGGGGGCCCGTGATACGCAGTATTTT
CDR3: CAISEGGGARDTQYF

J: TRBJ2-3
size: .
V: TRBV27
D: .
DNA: TGTGCCAGCTTCGGCAGGGGTGGAGATACGCAGTATTTT
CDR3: CASFGRGGDTQYF

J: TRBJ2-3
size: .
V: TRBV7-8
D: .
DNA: TGTGCCAGCAGCTTCCGGGACGCCACAGATACGCAGTATTTT
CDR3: CASSFRDATDTQYF

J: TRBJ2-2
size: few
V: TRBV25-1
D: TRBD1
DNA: TGTGCCAGCAGCGTGACAGGGACGGACACCGGGGAGCTGTTTTTT
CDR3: CASSVTGTDTGELFF

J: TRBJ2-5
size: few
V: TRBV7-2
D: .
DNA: TGTGCCAGCAGCTTAGCGGGGGGGCGGACCCAGTACTTC
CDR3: CASSLAGGRTQYF

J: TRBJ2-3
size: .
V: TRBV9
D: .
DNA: TGTGCCAGCAGCCGGGTGGCGGGGTATGATACGCAGTATTTT
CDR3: CASSRVAGYDTQYF

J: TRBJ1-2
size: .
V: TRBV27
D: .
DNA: TGTGCCAGCAGGGGCGCCGGGTCCTATGGCTACACCTTC
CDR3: CASRGAGSYGYTF

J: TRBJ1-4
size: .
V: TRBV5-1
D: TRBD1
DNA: TGCGCCAGCAGCTTGGGTGTTGACAGGGGCGAAAAACTGTTTTTT
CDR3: CASSLGVDRGEKLFF

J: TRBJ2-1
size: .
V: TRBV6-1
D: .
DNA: TGTGCCAGCAGTGGGGGCCCTTACCGGGAGCAGTTCTTC
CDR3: CASSGGPYREQFF

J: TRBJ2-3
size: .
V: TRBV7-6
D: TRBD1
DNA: TGTGCCAGCAGCTCCTGGGACAGAGACACTACGCAGTATTTT
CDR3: CASSSWDRDTTQYF

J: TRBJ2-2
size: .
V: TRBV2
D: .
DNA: TGTGCCAGCAGTGGGGACCTGCGGTTCGCCGGGGAGCTGTTTTTT
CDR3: CASSGDLRFAGELFF

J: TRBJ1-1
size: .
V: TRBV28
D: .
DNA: TGTGCCAGCAGCCTAGACAGGAACACTGAAGCTTTCTTT
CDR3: CASSLDRNTEAFF

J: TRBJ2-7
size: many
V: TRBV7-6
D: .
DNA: TGTGCCAGCAGCTTAAGGTGGGACGAGCAGTACTTC
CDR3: CASSLRWDEQYF

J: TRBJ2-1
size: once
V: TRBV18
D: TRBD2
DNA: TGTGCCAGCTCACCAGGTAGCGGGACCTACAATGAGCAGTTCTTC
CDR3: CASSPGSGTYNEQFF

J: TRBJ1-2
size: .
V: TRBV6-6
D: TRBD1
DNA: TGTGCCAGCAGTTTCTTGACAGGGCCGACCTATGGCTACACCTTC
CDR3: CASSFLTGPTYGYTF

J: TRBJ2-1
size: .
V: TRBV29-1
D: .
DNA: TGCAGCGTTGGTGGGAGAGGGTCCTACAATGAGCAGTTCTTC
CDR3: CSVGGRGSYNEQFF

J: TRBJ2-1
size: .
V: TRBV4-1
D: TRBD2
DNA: TGCGCCAGCAGCCAAGGCAGCGGGAGACTCTACAATGAGCAGTTCTTC
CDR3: CASSQGSGRLYNEQFF

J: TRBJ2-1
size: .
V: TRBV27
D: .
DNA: TGTGCCAGCAGTTTTTGGGGGCGCAACAATGAGCAGTTCTTC
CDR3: CASSFWGRNNEQFF

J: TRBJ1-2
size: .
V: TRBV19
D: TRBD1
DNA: TGTGCCAGTAGGTCGGACAGGGTCTATGGCTACACCTTC
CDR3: CASRSDRVYGYTF

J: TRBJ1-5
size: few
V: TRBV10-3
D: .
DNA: TGTGCCATCAGTGAGTCAGGGCAGCCCCAGCATTTT
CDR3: CAISESGQPQHF

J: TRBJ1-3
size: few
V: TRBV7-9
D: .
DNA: TGTGCCAGTGACTCGGGGGCTGGAAACACCATATATTTT
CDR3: CASDSGAGNTIYF

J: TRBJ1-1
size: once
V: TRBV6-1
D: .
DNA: TGTGCCAGCAGTGACGAGGGGAGGGCTGAAGCTTTCTTT
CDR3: CASSDEGRAEAFF

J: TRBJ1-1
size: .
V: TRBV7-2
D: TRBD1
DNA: TGTGCCAGCAGGCCCGGGACAGTTGAAGCTTTCTTT
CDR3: CASRPGTVEAFF

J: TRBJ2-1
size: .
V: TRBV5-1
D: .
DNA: TGCGCCAGCAGCATCAGTGGACAGTTTAGCTCCTACAATGAGCAGTTCTTC
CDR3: CASSISGQFSSYNEQFF

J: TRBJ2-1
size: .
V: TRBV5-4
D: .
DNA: TGTGCCAGCAGCTTGGGACTAGAATCCAATGAGCAGTTCTTC
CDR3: CASSLGLESNEQFF

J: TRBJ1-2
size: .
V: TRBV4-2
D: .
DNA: TGTGCCAGCAGCCAAGTGGGGTCTGACTATGGCTACACCTTC
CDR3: CASSQVGSDYGYTF

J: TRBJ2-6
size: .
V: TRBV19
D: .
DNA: TGTGCCAGTAGTCGGCCCTGGGGGTCAGGTACGAGCTCTGGGGCCAACGTCCTGACTTTC
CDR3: CASSRPWGSGTSSGANVLTF

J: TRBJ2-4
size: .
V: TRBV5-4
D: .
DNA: TGTGCCAGCAGCTTGGCATCCGTAGCCAAAAACATTCAGTACTTC
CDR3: CASSLASVAKNIQYF

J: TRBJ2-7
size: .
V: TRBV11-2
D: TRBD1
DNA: TGTGCCAGCAGCTTAGGGACAGGGACCTACGAGCAGTACTTC
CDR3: CASSLGTGTYEQYF

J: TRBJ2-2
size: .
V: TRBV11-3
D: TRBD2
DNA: TGTGCCAGCCGAATGGGAGGGTTGGACACCGGGGAGCTGTTTTTT
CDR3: CASRMGGLDTGELFF

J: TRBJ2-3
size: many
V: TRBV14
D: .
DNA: TGTGCCAGCAGCCAAGGTGCCAGATCCATTACGCAGTATTTT
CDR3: CASSQGARSITQYF

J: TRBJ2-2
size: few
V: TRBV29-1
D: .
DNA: TGCAGCGTGACGCCGTTAGCAGCCGGGGAGCTGTTTTTT
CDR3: CSVTPLAAGELFF

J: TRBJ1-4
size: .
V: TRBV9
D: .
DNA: TGTGCCAGCAGGAGGGAAGGGGAGGAAAAACTGTTTTTT
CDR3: CASRREGEEKLFF

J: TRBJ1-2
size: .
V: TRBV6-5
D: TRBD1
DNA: TGTGCCAGCAGTTACGGGGACAGCGACTATGGCTACACCTTC
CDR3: CASSYGDSDYGYTF

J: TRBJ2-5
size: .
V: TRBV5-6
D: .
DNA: TGTGCCAGCAGCCTTACCTTCGCGACCCAGTACTTC
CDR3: CASSLTFATQYF

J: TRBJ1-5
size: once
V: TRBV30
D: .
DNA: TGTGCCTGGTCTGGGCAGCCAAATCAGCCCCAGCATTTT
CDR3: CAWSGQPNQPQHF

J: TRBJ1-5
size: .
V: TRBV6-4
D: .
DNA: TGTGCCAGCAGACCGGGTGGCAATCAGCCCCAGCATTTT
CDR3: CASRPGGNQPQHF